Listed here are 2 T cell receptor beta chains from one sample, sequenced in a study of read filtering for tumor transcriptome and immune sequencing. Molecular barcoded adaptors covering alpha/delta and beta/gamma chains were used on 400 ng RNA. TCRdb redid the calling of the reads with MiXCR, one entry per CDR3 protein. The profile shows about 39,000 distinct CDR3 sequences, roughly an eighth of them singletons. Sequenced sample: a population of CD138-negative cells sorted from bone marrow. The receptors originated from a donor aged 40 or over with multiple myeloma.

Worth noting for this clonotype: The CDR3 ends on some other residue instead of the conserved phenylalanine or tryptophan, so this is likely a read error. V and J are TRBV20-1 and TRBJ2-7, with 10 bases lining up with TRBD1. CDR1 is DFQATT, CDR2 SNEGSKA, per germline (reference sequence). This CDR3 has 15 amino acids. The CDR3 loop reads CGAGGQGVGFYEQYL. CDR3 sequence (DNA): TGCGGTGCTGGAGGACAGGGGGTAGGCTTCTACGAGCAGTACCTC.

In regard to this clonotype: This clone may be a read error of a much larger clone one base away. This sequence joins TRBV4-1 and TRBJ2-1, with D perhaps matching TRBD1 or TRBD2 (5 bases each). Germline CDR1 and CDR2: MGHRA and YSYEKL. The CDR3 has 17 amino acids. CDR3 amino acids: CASSLRESLTGLNEQFF. The CDR3 DNA follows: TGTGCCAGCAGCCTCCGGGAATCTCTTACAGGTCTGAATGAGCAGTTCTTC.